The present T cell receptor beta chain was sequenced within a study of shared T cell receptors in the human thymus. Sequenced by immunoSEQ multiplex PCR; TCRdb stores in-frame clones only, minus some. In the table there are approximately 580,000 clones, approximately 80% of which are singletons. A further study also used this sample, focusing on human thymus T cells. From that paper: Among thymic and blood repertoires, usage of V and J genes appeared biased.

The receptor's source is a boy in the first two years of life with a congenital heart defect. Material for sequencing was thymocytes.

The CDR3 protein is CASSPPPGLATQYF. The CDR3 DNA sequence: TGTGCCAGCAGCCCCCCGCCCGGTCTCGCTACGCAGTATTTT. The chain is built from TRBV4-2 and TRBJ2-3; D unclear. Deletions cut 4 bases from V and 8 bases from J, with 16 bases between. The germline V gene encodes CDR1 LGHNA and CDR2 YNFKEQ. CDR3 length equals 14 residues.